Listed here are 2 T cell receptor beta chains from one sample, sequenced in a study of CD8 T cells in Susac syndrome (dated by TCRdb to between 2018 and 2020). The library relied on the immunoSEQ multiplex PCR assay. RNA was extracted with the RNeasy kit and roughly 0.5 to 1 ug was reverse transcribed using random hexamers. TCRdb applied fastp at Q25 and MiXCR to the public reads, then kept only in-frame beta chains. Rows matching on CDR3 protein sequence are summarized as one entry with the most common DNA and genes. The sample records approximately 140,000 distinct CDR3 sequences, about 94% of which are singletons. Jointly, the top ten make up approximately 0.25% of the sample. The specimen sequenced was CD8+ T cells from PBMCs. The receptor source for this set is a human donor in good health.

The chain couples TRBV4-3 to TRBJ2-7; no definite D call. CDR3 length equals 16 residues. V was cut by 1 base and J by 2 bases, with 15 bases left in between. Germline-derived CDR1 and CDR2 are LGHNA and YSLEER. As DNA, the CDR3 is TGCGCCAGCAGCCAAGGGTTCTGGACGGACCCCTACGAGCAGTACTTC. Translation: CASSQGFWTDPYEQYF.

This sequence joins TRBV14 and TRBJ2-7; a weak D match, TRBD2 (6 bases). The CDR3 has 14 amino acids. The V end was cut by 4 bases, the J end by 4 bases, with 14 bases between. Germline CDR1 reads SGHDN; CDR2 reads FVKESK. The CDR3 spells CASSPGGTVYEQYF. The CDR3 nucleotides are TGTGCCAGCAGCCCCGGGGGTACCGTTTACGAGCAGTACTTC.